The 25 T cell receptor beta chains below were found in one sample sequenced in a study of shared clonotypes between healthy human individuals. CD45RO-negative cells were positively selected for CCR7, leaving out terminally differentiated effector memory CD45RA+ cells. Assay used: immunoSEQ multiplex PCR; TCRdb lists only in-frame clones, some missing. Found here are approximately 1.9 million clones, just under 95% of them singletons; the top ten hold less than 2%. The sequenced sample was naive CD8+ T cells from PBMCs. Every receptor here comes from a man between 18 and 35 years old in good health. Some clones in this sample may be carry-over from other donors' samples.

The CDR3 DNA follows: TGCAGCGTGAGGGGACAGGGGGCAGGGTACGAGCAGTACTTC. Encoded protein: CSVRGQGAGYEQYF. The V gene is TRBV29-1, the J gene TRBJ2-7, with 12 bases identical to TRBD1. Germline V gene sequence: CDR1 SQVTM, CDR2 ANQGSEA. The V and J ends lost 6 bases and 4 bases, in that order; junction bases with no gene match: 7. The CDR3 loop spans 14 amino acids.

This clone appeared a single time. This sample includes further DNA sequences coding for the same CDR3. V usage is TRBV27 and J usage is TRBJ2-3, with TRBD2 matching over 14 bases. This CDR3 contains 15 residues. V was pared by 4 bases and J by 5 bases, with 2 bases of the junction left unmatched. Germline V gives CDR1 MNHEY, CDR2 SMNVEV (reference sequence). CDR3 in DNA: TGTGCCAGCAGTTCCGGGACTAGCGGGGGAGATACGCAGTATTTT. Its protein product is CASSSGTSGGDTQYF.

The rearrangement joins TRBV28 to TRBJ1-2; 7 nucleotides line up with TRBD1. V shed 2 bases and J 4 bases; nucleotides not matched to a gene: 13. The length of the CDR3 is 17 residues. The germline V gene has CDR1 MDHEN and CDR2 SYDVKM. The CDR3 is CASSLLIPHTGVYGYTF. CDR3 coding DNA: TGTGCCAGCAGTTTACTAATACCCCATACAGGGGTCTATGGCTACACCTTC.

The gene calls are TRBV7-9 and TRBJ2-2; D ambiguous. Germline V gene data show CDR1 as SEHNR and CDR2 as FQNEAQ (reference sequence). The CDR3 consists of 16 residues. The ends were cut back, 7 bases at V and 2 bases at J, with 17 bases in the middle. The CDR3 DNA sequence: TGTGCCAGCACCATACCAGAGGCAGACAACACCGGGGAGCTGTTTTTT. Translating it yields CASTIPEADNTGELFF.

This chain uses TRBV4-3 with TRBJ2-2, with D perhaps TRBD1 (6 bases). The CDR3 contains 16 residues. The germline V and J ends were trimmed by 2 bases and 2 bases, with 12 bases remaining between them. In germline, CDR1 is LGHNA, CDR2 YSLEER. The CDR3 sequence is CASSQLRGTNTGELFF. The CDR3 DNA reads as TGCGCCAGCAGCCAACTTAGGGGGACCAACACCGGGGAGCTGTTTTTT.

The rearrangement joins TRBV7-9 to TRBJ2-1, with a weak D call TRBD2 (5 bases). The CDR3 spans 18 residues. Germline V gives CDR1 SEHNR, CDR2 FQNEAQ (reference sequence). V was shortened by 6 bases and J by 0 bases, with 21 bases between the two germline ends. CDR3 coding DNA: TGTGCCAGCAGGCCTAATCTAGCCCGACTTTTCTCCTACAATGAGCAGTTCTTC. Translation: CASRPNLARLFSYNEQFF.

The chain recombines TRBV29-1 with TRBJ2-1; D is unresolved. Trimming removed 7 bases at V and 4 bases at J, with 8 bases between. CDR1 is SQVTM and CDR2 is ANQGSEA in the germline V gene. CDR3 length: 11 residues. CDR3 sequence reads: CSGLIYNEQFF. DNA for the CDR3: TGCAGCGGTTTGATATACAATGAGCAGTTCTTC.

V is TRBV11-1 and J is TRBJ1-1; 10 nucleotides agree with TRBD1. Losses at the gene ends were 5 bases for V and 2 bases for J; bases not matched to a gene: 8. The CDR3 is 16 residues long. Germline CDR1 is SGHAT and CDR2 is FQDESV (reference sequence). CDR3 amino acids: CASSKGQGGANTEAFF. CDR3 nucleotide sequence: TGTGCCAGCAGCAAAGGACAGGGGGGGGCTAACACTGAAGCTTTCTTT.

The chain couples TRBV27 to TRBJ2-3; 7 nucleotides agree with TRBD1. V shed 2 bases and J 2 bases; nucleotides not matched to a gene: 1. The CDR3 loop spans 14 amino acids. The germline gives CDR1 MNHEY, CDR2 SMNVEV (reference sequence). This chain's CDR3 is CASSLGQDTDTQYF. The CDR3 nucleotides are TGTGCCAGCAGTTTAGGACAGGACACAGATACGCAGTATTTT.

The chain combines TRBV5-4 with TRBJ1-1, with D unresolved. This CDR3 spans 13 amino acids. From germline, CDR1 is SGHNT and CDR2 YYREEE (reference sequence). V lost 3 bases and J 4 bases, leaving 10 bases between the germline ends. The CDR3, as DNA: TGTGCCAGCAGCTCGGCAGTGGGCACTGAAGCTTTCTTT. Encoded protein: CASSSAVGTEAFF.

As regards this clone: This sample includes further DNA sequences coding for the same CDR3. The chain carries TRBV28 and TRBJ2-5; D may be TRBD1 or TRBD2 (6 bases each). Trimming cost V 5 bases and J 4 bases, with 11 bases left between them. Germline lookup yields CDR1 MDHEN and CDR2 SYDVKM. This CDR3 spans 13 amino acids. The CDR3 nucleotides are TGTGCCAGCAGTCTGGAGGGGGGAGAGACCCAGTACTTC. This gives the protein CASSLEGGETQYF.

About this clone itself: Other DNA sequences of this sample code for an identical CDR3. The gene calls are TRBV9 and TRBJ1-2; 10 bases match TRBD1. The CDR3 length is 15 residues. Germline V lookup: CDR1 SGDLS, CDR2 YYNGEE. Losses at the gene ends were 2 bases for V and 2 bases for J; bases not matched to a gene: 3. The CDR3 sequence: CASSVGQGSNYGYTF. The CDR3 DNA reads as TGTGCCAGCAGCGTGGGACAGGGGTCAAACTATGGCTACACCTTC.

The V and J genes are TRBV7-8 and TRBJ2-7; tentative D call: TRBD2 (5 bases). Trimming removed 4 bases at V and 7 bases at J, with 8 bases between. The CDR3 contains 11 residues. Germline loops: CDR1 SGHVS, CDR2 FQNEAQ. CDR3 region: CASSSGVEQYF. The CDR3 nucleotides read TGTGCCAGCAGCTCCGGGGTTGAGCAGTACTTC.

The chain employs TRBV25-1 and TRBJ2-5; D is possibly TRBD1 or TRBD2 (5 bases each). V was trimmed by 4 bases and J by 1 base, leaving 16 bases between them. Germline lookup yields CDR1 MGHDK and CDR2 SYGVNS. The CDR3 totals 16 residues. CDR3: CASSGIQEGFQETQYF. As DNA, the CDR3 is TGTGCCAGCAGTGGAATACAAGAGGGGTTCCAAGAGACCCAGTACTTC.

In nucleotides, the CDR3 is TGTGCCAGCAGCTTAGTGGTGGGGGACTATGGCTACACCTTC. Amino acid sequence: CASSLVVGDYGYTF. This sequence joins TRBV11-2 and TRBJ1-2; possible D gene TRBD1, 5 bases. This CDR3 has 14 residues. With 1 base removed from V and 3 bases from J, the gap between germline ends came to 9 bases. CDR1 and CDR2 from the germline V gene are SGHAT and FQNNGV.

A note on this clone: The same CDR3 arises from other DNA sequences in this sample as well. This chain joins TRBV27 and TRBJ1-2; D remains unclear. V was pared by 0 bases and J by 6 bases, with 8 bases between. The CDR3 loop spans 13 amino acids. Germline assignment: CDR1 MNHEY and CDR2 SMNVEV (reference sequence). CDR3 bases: TGTGCCAGCAGTTTATCAGGCGGGGATGGCTACACCTTC. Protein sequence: CASSLSGGDGYTF.

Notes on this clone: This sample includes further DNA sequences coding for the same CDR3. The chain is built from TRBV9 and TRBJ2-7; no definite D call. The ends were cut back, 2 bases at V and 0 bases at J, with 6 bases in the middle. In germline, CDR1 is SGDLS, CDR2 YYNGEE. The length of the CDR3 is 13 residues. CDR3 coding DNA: TGTGCCAGCAGCGTGGGTAACTCCTACGAGCAGTACTTC. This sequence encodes CASSVGNSYEQYF.

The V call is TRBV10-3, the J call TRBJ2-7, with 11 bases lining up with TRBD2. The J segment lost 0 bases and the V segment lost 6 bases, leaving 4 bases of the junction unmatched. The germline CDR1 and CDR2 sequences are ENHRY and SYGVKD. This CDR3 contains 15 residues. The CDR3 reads CAISFTSGSSYEQYF. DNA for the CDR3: TGTGCCATCAGCTTTACTAGCGGGAGCTCCTACGAGCAGTACTTC.

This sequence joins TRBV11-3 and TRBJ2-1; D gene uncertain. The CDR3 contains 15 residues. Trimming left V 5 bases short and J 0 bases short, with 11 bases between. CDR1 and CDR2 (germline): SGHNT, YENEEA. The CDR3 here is CASSVSPASYNEQFF. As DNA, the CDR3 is TGTGCCAGCAGCGTATCCCCAGCCTCCTACAATGAGCAGTTCTTC.

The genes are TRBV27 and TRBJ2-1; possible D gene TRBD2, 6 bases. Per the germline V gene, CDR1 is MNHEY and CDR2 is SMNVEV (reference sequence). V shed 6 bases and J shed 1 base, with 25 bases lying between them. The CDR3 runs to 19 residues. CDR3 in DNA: TGTGCCAGCAGCCCGGGGGAGCTAGTAGCCGGAGTATCCTACAATGAGCAGTTCTTC. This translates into CASSPGELVAGVSYNEQFF.

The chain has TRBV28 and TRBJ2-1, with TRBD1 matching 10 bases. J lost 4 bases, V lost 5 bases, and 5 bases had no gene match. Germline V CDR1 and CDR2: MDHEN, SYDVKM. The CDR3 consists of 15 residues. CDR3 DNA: TGTGCCAGCAGTCTCGAGGACAGGGGGTACAATGAGCAGTTCTTC. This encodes CASSLEDRGYNEQFF.

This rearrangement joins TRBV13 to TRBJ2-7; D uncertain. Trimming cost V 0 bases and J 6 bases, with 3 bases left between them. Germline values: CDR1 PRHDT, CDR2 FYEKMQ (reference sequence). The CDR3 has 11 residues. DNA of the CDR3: TGTGCCAGCAGCTTAGGCCTCGAGCAGTACTTC. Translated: CASSLGLEQYF. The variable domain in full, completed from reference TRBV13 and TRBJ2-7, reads AAGVIQSPRHLIKEKRETATLKCYPIPRHDTVYWYQQGPGQDPQFLISFYEKMQSDKGSIPDRFSAQQFSDYHSELNMSSLELGDSALYFCASSLGLEQYFGPGTRLTVT.

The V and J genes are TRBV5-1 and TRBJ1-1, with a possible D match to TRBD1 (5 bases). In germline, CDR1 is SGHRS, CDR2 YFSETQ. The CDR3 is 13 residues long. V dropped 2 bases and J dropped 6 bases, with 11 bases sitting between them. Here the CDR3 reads CASSFERGAEAFF. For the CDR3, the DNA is TGCGCCAGCAGCTTTGAGAGGGGCGCTGAAGCTTTCTTT.

CDR3 amino acids: CASSGTQGGHNEQFF. In nucleotides, the CDR3 is TGCGCCAGCAGCGGGACCCAGGGAGGTCACAATGAGCAGTTCTTC. V is TRBV5-1 and J is TRBJ2-1, with D perhaps matching TRBD2 (6 bases). Germline V gene data show CDR1 as SGHRS and CDR2 as YFSETQ. CDR3 size: 15 residues. Trimming pared 4 bases from V and 5 bases from J, leaving 16 bases between.

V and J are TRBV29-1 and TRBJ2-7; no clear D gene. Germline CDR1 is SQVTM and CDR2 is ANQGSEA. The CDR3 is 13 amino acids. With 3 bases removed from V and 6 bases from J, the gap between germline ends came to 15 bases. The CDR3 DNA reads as TGCAGCGTTGATTATGTAGGAGTGGGCGAGCAGTACTTC. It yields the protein CSVDYVGVGEQYF.